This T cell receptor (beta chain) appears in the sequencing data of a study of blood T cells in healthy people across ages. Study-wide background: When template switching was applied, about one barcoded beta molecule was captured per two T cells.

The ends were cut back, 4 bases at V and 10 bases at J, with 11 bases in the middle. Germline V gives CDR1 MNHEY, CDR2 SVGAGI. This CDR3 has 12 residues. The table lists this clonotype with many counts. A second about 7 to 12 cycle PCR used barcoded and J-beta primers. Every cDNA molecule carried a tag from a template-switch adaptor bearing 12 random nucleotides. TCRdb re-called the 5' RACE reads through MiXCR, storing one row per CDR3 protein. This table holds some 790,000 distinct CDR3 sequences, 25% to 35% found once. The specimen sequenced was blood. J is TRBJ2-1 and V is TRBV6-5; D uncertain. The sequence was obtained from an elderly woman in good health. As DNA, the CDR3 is TGTGCCAGCAGTTCATCAACTGGGGAGCAGTTCTTC. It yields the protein CASSSSTGEQFF.